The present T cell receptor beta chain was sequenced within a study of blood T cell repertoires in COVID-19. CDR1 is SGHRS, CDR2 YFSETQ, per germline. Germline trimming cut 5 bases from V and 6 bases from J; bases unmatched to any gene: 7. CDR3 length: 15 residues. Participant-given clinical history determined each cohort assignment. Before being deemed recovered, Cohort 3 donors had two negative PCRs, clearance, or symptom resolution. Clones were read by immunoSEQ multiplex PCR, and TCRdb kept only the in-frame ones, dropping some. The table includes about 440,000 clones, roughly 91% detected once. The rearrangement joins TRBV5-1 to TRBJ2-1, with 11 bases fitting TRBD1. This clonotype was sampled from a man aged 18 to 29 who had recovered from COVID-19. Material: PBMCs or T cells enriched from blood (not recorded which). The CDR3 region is CASSEDRGLSNEQFF. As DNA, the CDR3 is TGCGCCAGCAGTGAGGACAGGGGGCTGAGCAATGAGCAGTTCTTC.